This TCR beta chain was sequenced during a study of OX40 agonist ivuxolimab in advanced cancers. Study in general: Patients were roughly 83% male with ages roughly 20 to 85, mean around 58.

The CDR3 loop spans 15 amino acids. The germline V gene has CDR1 SGDLS and CDR2 YYNGEE. Trimming removed 1 base from V and 3 bases from J; junction bases left unmatched: 3. Libraries were prepared by immunoSEQ multiplex PCR; TCRdb keeps only in-frame clonotypes and omits some of them. Found here are over 20,000 clones, roughly four fifths of them singletons; the top ten hold 50%. This receptor was obtained from an adult with an advanced solid tumor such as melanoma, head and neck, liver or kidney cancer. This chain links TRBV9 with TRBJ2-3, with 9 bases lining up with TRBD2. The sequencing here drew on CD4+ or CD8+ T cells sorted from blood, taken in a trial of the OX40 agonist ivuxolimab. The CDR3, as DNA: TGTGCCAGCAGCGTATTGAGCGGGGGGACAGATACGCAGTATTTT. Encoded protein: CASSVLSGGTDTQYF.